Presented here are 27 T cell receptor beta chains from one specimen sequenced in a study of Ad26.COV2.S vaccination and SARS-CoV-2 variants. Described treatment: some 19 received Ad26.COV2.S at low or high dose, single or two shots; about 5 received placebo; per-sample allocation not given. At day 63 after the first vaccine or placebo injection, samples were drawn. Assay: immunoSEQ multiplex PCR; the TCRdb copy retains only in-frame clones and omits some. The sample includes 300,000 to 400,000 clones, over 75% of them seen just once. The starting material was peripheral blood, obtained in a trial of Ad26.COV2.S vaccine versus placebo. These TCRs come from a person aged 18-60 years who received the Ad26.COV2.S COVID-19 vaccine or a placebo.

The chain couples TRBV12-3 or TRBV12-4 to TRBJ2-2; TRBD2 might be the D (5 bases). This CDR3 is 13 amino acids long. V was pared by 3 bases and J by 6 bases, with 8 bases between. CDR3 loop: CASSLREAGELFF. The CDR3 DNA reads TGTGCCAGCAGTTTGAGGGAAGCCGGGGAGCTGTTTTTT.

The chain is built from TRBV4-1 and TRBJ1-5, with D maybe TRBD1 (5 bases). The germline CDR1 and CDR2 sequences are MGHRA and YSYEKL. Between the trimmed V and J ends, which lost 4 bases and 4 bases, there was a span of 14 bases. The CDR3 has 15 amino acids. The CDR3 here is CASSLDTGGNQPQHF. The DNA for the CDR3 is TGCGCCAGCAGCCTGGACACCGGGGGTAATCAGCCCCAGCATTTT.

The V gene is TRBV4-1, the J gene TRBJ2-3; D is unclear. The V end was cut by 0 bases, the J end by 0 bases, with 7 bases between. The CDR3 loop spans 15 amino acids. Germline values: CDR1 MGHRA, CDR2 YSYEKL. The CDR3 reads CASSQESTSTDTQYF. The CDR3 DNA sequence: TGCGCCAGCAGCCAAGAAAGCACTAGCACAGATACGCAGTATTTT.

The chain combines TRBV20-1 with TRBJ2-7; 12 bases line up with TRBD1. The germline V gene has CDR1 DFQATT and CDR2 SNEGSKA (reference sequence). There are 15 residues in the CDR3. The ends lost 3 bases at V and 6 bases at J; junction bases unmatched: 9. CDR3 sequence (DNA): TGCAGTGCTAGTTCACCCGGGACAGGGGGCGTCGAGCAGTACTTC. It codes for CSASSPGTGGVEQYF.

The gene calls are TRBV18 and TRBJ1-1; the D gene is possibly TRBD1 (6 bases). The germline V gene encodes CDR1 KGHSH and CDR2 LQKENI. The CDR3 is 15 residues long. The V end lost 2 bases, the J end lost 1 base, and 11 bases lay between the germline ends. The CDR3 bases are TGTGCCAGCTCACCAAGTGCCAGGGGGAACACTGAAGCTTTCTTT. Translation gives CASSPSARGNTEAFF.

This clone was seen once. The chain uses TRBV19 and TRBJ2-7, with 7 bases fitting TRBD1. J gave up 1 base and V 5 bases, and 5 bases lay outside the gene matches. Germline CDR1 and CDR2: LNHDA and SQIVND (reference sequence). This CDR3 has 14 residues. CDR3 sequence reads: CASSFRTGSYEQYF. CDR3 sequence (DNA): TGTGCCAGTAGTTTCAGGACAGGATCCTACGAGCAGTACTTC.

The CDR3 DNA reads as TGTGCCACCAGCAGAGATCGGGTCACAGGACAAGAGACCCAGTACTTC. Translating gives CATSRDRVTGQETQYF. The chain couples TRBV15 to TRBJ2-5; the D gene is possibly TRBD1 (5 bases). The CDR3 loop spans 16 amino acids. Per the germline V gene, CDR1 is LNHNV and CDR2 is YYDKDF (reference sequence). V was shortened by 0 bases and J by 2 bases, with 13 bases between the two germline ends.

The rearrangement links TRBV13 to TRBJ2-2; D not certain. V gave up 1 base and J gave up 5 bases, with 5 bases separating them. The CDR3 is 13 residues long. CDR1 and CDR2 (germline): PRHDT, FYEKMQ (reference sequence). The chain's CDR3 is CASSLDRTGELFF. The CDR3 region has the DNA TGTGCCAGCAGCTTAGACCGGACCGGGGAGCTGTTTTTT.

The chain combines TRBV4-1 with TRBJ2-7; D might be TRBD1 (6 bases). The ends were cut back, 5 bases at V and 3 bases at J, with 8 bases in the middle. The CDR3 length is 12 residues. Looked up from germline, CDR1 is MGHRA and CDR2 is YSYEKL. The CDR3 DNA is TGCGCCAGCAGCGGCAGGGGCTACGAGCAGTACTTC. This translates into CASSGRGYEQYF.

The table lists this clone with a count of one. CDR3 protein: CASSTQGSGNTIYF. Here the CDR3 DNA reads TGTGCCAGTAGTACACAGGGGTCTGGAAACACCATATATTTT. The chain links TRBV19 to TRBJ1-3, with 7 bases matching TRBD1. CDR1 and CDR2 (germline): LNHDA, SQIVND (reference sequence). The CDR3 consists of 14 residues. Trimming removed 4 bases from V and 1 base from J; junction bases left unmatched: 1.

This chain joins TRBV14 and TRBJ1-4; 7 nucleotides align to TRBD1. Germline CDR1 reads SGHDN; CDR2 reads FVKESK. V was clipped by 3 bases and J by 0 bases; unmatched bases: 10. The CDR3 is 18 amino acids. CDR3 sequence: CASSHVDRAITTNEKLFF. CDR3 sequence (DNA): TGTGCCAGCAGCCATGTAGACAGGGCAATTACAACTAATGAAAAACTGTTTTTT.

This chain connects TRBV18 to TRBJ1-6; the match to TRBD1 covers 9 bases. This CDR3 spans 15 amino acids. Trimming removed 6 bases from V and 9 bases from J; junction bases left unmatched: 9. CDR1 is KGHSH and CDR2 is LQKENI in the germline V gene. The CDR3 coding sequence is TGTGCCAGCTCGTTAACCCGGGACAGGGCTTCACCCCTCCACTTT. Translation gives CASSLTRDRASPLHF.

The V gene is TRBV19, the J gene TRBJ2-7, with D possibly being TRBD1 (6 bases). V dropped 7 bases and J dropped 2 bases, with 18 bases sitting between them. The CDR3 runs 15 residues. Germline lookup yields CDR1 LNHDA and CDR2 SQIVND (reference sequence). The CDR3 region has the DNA TGTGCCAGTACCCTAGGGGGAGTAGGGACCTACGAGCAGTACTTC. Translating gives CASTLGGVGTYEQYF.

CDR3 sequence reads: CASSRDRGYGYTF. The CDR3 bases are TGTGCCAGCAGCCGGGACAGGGGCTATGGCTACACCTTC. The V and J genes are TRBV13 and TRBJ1-2, with 10 bases identical to TRBD1. This CDR3 has 13 amino acids. Unmatched junction bases numbered 1, after V lost 5 bases and J lost 4 bases. CDR1 and CDR2 from the germline V gene are PRHDT and FYEKMQ (reference sequence).

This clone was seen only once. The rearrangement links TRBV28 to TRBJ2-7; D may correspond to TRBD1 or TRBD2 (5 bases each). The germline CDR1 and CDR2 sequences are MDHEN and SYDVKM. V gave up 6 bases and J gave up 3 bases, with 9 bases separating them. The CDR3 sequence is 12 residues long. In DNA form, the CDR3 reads TGTGCCAGCAGCCGGGACGTCTACGAGCAGTACTTC. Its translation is CASSRDVYEQYF.

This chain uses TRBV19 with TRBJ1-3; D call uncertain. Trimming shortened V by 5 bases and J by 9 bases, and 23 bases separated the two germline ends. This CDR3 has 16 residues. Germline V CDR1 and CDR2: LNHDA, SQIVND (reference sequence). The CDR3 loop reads CASSRSAGDVGVTIYF. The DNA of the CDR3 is TGTGCCAGTAGTCGGTCCGCAGGAGACGTCGGGGTCACCATATATTTT.

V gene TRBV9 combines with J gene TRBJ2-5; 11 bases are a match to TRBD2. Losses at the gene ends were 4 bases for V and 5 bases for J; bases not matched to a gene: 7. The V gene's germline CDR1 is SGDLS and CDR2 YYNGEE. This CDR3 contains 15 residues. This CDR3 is CASSLSSGGAETQYF. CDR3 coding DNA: TGTGCCAGCAGCCTAAGTAGCGGGGGGGCGGAGACCCAGTACTTC.

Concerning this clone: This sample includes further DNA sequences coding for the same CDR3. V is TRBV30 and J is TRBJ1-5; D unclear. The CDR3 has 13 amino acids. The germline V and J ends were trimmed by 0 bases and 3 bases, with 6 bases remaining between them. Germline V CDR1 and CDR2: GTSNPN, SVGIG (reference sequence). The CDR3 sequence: CAWSVTDNQPQHF. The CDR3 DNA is TGTGCCTGGAGTGTGACCGACAATCAGCCCCAGCATTTT. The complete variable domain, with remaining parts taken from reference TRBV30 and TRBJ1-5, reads SQTIHQWPATLVQPVGSPLSLECTVEGTSNPNLYWYRQAAGRGLQLLFYSVGIGQISSEVPQNLSASRPQDRQFILSSKKLLLSDSGFYLCAWSVTDNQPQHFGDGTRLSIL.

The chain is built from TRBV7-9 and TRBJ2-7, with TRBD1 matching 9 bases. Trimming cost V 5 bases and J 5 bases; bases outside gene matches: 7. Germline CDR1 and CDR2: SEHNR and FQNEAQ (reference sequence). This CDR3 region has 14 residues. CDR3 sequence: CASSAGQGLDEQYF. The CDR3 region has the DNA TGTGCCAGCAGCGCGGGACAGGGTCTAGACGAGCAGTACTTC.

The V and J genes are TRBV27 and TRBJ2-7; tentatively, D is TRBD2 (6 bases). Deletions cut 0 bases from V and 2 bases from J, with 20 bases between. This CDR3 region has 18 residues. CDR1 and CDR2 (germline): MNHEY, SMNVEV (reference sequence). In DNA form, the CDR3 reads TGTGCCAGCAGTTTATCCGAACGTGGACTATCAGGAGCCTACGAGCAGTACTTC. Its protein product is CASSLSERGLSGAYEQYF.

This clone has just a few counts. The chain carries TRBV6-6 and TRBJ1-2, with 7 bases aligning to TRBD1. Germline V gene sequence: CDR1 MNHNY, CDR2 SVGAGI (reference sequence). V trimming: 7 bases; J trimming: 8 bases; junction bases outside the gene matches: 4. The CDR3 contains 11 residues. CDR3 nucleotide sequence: TGTGCCAGCAACCGACAGGGAGGCTACACCTTC. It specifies CASNRQGGYTF.

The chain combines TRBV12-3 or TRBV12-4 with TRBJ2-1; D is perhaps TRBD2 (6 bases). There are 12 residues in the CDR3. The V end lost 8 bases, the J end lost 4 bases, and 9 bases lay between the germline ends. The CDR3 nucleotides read TGTGCCAGCGGGGGGTTATACAATGAGCAGTTCTTC. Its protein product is CASGGLYNEQFF.

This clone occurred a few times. The CDR3 loop is CASSDSQGIGTDTQYF. DNA of the CDR3: TGCGCCAGCAGTGACTCACAGGGTATTGGCACAGATACGCAGTATTTT. This chain uses TRBV10-2 with TRBJ2-3; the D gene is possibly TRBD1 (6 bases). V shed 3 bases and J shed 1 base, with 14 bases lying between them. This CDR3 region has 16 residues. CDR1 is WSHSY, CDR2 SAAADI, per germline.

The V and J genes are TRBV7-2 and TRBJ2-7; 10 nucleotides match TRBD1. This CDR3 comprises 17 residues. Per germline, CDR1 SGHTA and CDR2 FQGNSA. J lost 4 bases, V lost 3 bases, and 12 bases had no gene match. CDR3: CASSLLFAGQGWYEQYF. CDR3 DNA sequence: TGTGCCAGCAGCTTGTTATTCGCGGGACAGGGGTGGTACGAGCAGTACTTC. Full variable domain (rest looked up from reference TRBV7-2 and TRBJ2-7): GAGVSQSPSNKVTEKGKDVELRCDPISGHTALYWYRQSLGQGLEFLIYFQGNSAPDKSGLPSDRFSAERTGGSVSTLTIQRTQQEDSAVYLCASSLLFAGQGWYEQYFGPGTRLTVT.

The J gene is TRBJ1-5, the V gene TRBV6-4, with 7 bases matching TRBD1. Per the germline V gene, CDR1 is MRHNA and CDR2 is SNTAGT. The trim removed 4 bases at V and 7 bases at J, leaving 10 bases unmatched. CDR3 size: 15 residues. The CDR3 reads CASSGPRDSVQPQHF. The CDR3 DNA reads TGTGCCAGCAGTGGTCCCCGGGACAGCGTCCAGCCCCAGCATTTT.

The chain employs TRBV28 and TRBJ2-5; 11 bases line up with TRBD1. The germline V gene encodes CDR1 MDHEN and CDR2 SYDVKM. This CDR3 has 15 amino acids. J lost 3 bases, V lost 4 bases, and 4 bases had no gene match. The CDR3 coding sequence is TGTGCCAGCAGTTCCCCGGGACAGGGGGAAGAGACCCAGTACTTC. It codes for CASSSPGQGEETQYF.

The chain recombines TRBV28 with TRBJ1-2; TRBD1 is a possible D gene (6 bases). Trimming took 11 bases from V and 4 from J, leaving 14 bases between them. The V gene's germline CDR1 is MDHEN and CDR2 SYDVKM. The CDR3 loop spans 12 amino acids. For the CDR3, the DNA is TGTGCCGGGGGCAGGGGAGGCTATGGCTACACCTTC. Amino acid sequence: CAGGRGGYGYTF.